This T cell receptor (beta chain) was recorded in a study of cytomegalovirus exposure and HLA in healthy donors. At the level of the study: There were some 120 million unique TCR beta sequences, drawn from some 180 million T cells, in an earlier analysis.

The study's findings and limits: What TCR beta sequences reportedly achieved was accurate prediction of HLA-A and HLA-B alleles in most subjects.

To note about this clone: Antigen: not known.

Use of 60 Vbeta and 13 Jbeta primers characterized the PCR. Profiled with immunoSEQ multiplex PCR; TCRdb holds only in-frame clones, not every one. This table has 150,000 to 200,000 clones, 80% to 90% appearing once. This clonotype originated in a woman younger than 35 in good health and CMV-seropositive. Sequenced input: PBMCs.

CDR3 sequence (DNA): TGTGCCAGCAGCCCTAGCTTGGGGGACAGCTATGGCTACACCTTC. Translated: CASSPSLGDSYGYTF. This sequence joins TRBV7-9 and TRBJ1-2; TRBD1 agrees at 7 bases. Germline CDR1 and CDR2: SEHNR and FQNEAQ (reference sequence). The J segment lost 4 bases and the V segment lost 5 bases, leaving 10 bases of the junction unmatched. This CDR3 is built from 15 residues.